This TCR beta chain was sequenced for a study of OX40 agonist ivuxolimab in advanced cancers. The study, taken as a whole, reports: Low levels of normalized T-cell clonal expansion also appeared in some nonresponders.

The protocol was immunoSEQ multiplex PCR, while the TCRdb copy is restricted to in-frame clones and leaves out a portion. The sample shows 150,000 to 170,000 clones, roughly 92% of them seen only once. Concerning this clone: Its specificity is not known.

This sequence originates from an adult with an advanced solid tumor such as melanoma, head and neck, liver or kidney cancer. Here the sequenced sample was CD4+ or CD8+ T cells sorted from blood, taken in a trial of the OX40 agonist ivuxolimab.

The CDR3 region has the DNA TGTGCCAGCAGCCCTCCAGGGACTTCCAACACCGGGGAGCTGTTTTTT. Translating gives CASSPPGTSNTGELFF. This rearrangement joins TRBV7-2 to TRBJ2-2; possibly TRBD2 for D (6 bases). The germline gives CDR1 SGHTA, CDR2 FQGNSA. CDR3 length: 16 residues. Trimming shortened V by 5 bases and J by 2 bases, and 15 bases separated the two germline ends.